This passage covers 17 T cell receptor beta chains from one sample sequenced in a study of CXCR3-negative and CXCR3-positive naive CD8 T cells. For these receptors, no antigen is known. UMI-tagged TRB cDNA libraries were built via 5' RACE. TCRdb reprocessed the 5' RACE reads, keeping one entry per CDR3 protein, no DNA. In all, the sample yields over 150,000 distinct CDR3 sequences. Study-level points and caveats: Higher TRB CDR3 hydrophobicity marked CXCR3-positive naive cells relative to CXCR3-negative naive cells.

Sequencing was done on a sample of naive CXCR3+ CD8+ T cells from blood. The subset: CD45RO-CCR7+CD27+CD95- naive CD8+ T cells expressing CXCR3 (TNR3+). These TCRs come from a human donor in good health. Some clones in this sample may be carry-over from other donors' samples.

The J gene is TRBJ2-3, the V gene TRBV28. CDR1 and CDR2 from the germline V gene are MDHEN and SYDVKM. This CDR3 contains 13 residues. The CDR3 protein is CASSSGLTDTQYF. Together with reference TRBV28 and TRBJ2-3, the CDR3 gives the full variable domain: DVKVTQSSRYLVKRTGEKVFLECVQDMDHENMFWYRQDPGLGLRLIYFSYDVKMKEKGDIPEGYSVSREKKERFSLILESASTNQTSMYLCASSSGLTDTQYFGPGTRLTVL.

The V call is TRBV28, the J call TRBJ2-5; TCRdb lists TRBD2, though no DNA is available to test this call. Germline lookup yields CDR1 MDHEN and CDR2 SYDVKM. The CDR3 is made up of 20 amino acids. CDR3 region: CASSSTRQAPSGRQLRTQYF.

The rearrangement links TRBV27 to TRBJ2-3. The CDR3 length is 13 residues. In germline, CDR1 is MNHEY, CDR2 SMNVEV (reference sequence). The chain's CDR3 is CASSLTSTDTQYF.

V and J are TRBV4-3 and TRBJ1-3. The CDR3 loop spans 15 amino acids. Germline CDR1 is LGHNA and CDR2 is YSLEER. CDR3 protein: CASRDHQSQENTIYF.

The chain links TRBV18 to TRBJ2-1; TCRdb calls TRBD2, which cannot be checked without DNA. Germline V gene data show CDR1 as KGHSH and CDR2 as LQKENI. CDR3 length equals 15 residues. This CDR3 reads CASSPTSGYGNEQFF. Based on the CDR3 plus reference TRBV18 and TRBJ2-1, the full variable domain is NAGVMQNPRHLVRRRGQEARLRCSPMKGHSHVYWYRQLPEEGLKFMVYLQKENIIDESGMPKERFSAEFPKEGPSILRIQQVVRGDSAAYFCASSPTSGYGNEQFFGPGTRLTVL.

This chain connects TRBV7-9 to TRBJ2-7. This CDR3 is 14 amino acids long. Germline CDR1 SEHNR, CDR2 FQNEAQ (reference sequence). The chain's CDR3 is CASSLSYTSYEQYF.

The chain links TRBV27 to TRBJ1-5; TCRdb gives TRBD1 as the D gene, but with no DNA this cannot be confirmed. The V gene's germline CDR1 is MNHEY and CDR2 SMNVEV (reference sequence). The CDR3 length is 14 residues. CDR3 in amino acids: CASSTLQGDQPQHF.

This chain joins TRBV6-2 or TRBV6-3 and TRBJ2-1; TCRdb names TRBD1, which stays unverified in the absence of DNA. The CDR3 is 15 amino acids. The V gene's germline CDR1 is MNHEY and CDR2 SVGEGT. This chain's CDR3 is CASSPTGDGYNEQFF.

The chain's CDR3 is CSVGGIASGELFF. The chain has TRBV29-1 and TRBJ2-2; TCRdb proposes TRBD2, but this gene call is untestable without DNA. In germline, CDR1 is SQVTM, CDR2 ANQGSEA. The CDR3 contains 13 residues.

CDR3 region: CATLRGGQDTGELFF. This sequence joins TRBV10-3 and TRBJ2-2; TCRdb designates TRBD2, a call that cannot be tested without DNA. CDR3 size: 15 residues. Germline V lookup: CDR1 ENHRY, CDR2 SYGVKD.

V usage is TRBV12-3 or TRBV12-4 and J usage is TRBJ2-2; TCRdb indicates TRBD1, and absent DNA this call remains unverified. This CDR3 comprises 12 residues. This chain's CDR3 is CAKTDTGGELFF.

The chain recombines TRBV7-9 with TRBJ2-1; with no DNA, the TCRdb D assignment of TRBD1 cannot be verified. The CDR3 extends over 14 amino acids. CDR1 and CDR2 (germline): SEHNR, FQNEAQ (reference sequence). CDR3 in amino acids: CASSLTGGGDEQFF.

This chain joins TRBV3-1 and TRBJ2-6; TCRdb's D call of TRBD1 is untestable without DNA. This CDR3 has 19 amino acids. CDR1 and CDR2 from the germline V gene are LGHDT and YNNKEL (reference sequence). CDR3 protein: CASSQGPGQDTSGANVLTF.

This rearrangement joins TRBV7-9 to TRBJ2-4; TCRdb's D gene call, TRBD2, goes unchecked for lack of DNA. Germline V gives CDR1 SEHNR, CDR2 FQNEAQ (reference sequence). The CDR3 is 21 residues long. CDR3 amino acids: CASSSWGLAGGSESSKNIQYF.

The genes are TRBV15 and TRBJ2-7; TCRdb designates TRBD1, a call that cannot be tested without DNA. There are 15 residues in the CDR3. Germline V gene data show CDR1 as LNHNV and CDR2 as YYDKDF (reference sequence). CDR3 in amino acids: CATSGGQGPSYEQYF.

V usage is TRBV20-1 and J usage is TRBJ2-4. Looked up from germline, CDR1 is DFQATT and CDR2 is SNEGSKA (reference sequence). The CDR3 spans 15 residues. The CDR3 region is CSASQLELAKNIQYF.

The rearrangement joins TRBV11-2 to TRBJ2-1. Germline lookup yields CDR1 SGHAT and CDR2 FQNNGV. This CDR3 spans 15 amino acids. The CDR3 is CASSLDLSSYNEQFF.